Given below is one T cell receptor beta chain in context. The record originates from a study of blood T cell repertoires in COVID-19. Overall study: The origin of the acute and convalescent COVID-19 samples was the United States, Italy and Spain. PBMCs, B-cell-depleted T cells, or T cells were the source of the cDNA or gDNA that made up the material.

From germline, CDR1 is SGHVS and CDR2 FNYEAQ. This CDR3 has 16 amino acids. Deletions cut 1 base from V and 4 bases from J, with 16 bases between. Original processing methods: The assay estimated nucleated cells by amplifying reference gene primers. Only in-frame clones appear in the TCRdb table, and some are missing; sequencing was by immunoSEQ multiplex PCR. D and trimming come from the DNA, and the V and J calls and clone size come from that table. The sample lists approximately 190,000 clones, about 85% occurring once. The source of this sequence is a man aged 55-75 years with active or convalescent COVID-19. Sequencing was carried out using peripheral blood. The genes are TRBV7-6 and TRBJ2-5; possibly TRBD2 for D (7 bases). The CDR3 here is CASSLGGGAFLETQYF. CDR3 DNA sequence: TGTGCCAGCAGCTTAGGTGGGGGGGCCTTCCTAGAGACCCAGTACTTC.